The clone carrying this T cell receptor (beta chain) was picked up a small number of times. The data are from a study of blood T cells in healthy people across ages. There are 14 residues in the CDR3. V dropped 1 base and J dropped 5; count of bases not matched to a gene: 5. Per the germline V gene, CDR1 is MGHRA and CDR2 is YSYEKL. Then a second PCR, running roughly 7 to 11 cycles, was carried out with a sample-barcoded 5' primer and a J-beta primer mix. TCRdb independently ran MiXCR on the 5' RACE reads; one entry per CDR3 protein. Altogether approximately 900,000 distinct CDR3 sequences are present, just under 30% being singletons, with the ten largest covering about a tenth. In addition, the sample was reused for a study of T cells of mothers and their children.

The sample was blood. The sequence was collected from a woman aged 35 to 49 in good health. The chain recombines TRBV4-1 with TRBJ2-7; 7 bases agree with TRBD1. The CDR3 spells CASSQGPDRHEQYF. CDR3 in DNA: TGCGCCAGCAGCCAAGGGCCGGACAGGCACGAGCAGTACTTC.